This entry lists 27 T cell receptor beta chains sequenced from one sample in a study of T cell repertoires in cytomegalovirus infection. Each CDR3 protein gets one entry after TCRdb re-called the reads with MiXCR. The sample includes fewer than 950,000 distinct CDR3 sequences, 32% of them seen just once. These TCRs' antigens remain unknown. The sample consisted of cultured CD8+ T cells from PBMCs, taken from culture after CMV antigen stimulation. These receptors were taken from a human donor in good health (CMV status not recorded). Some clones in this sample may be carry-over from other donors' samples.

This clonotype was found a few times. The rearrangement uses TRBV4-1 and TRBJ1-3, with 12 bases fitting TRBD1. After removal of 4 bases from V and 3 bases from J, the junction contained 13 bases not matched to a gene. The CDR3 sequence is 19 residues long. The germline CDR1 and CDR2 sequences are MGHRA and YSYEKL. The CDR3 sequence: CASSPSTTGTGGFGNTIYF. The CDR3 DNA follows: TGCGCCAGCAGCCCATCAACCACCGGGACAGGGGGCTTTGGAAACACCATATATTTT.

The chain links TRBV4-3 to TRBJ1-5; D perhaps matches TRBD1 (5 bases). Per the germline V gene, CDR1 is LGHNA and CDR2 is YSLEER. Trimming left V 0 bases short and J 0 bases short, with 9 bases between. The CDR3 runs to 16 residues. DNA for the CDR3: TGCGCCAGCAGCCAAGAGGCGGGGGATAGCAATCAGCCCCAGCATTTT. It specifies CASSQEAGDSNQPQHF.

The rearrangement uses TRBV7-3 and TRBJ1-4, with D possibly TRBD1 on 5 matching bases. Germline V gene lookup returns CDR1 SGHTA and CDR2 FQGTGA. Trimming removed 1 base at V and 3 bases at J, with 9 bases between. The CDR3 loop spans 15 amino acids. The CDR3 spells CASSLMGGANEKLFF. As DNA, the CDR3 is TGTGCCAGCAGCTTAATGGGGGGAGCTAATGAAAAACTGTTTTTT. The full variable domain, its missing parts supplied by reference TRBV7-3 and TRBJ1-4, is GAGVSQTPSNKVTEKGKYVELRCDPISGHTALYWYRQSLGQGPEFLIYFQGTGAADDSGLPNDRFFAVRPEGSVSTLKIQRTERGDSAVYLCASSLMGGANEKLFFGSGTQLSVL.

This clonotype was seen a few times. J is TRBJ2-3 and V is TRBV5-8; D might be TRBD2 (5 bases). Germline loops: CDR1 SGHTS, CDR2 YDEGEE. The CDR3 is 15 residues long. The germline V and J ends were trimmed by 1 base and 7 bases, with 16 bases remaining between them. This CDR3 reads CASSLSGSWSNTQYF. CDR3 nucleotides: TGTGCCAGCAGCTTGTCGGGGTCTTGGTCCAATACGCAGTATTTT. Looking up the rest from reference TRBV5-8 and TRBJ2-3 gives the full variable domain: EAGVTQSPTHLIKTRGQQATLRCSPISGHTSVYWYQQALGLGLQFLLWYDEGEERNRGNFPPRFSGRQFPNYSSELNVNALELEDSALYLCASSLSGSWSNTQYFGPGTRLTVL.

This chain uses TRBV27 with TRBJ1-6, with a tentative D call TRBD1 (5 bases). Germline CDR1 and CDR2: MNHEY and SMNVEV (reference sequence). CDR3 length: 13 residues. Trimming removed 3 bases from V and 9 bases from J, with 9 bases in between. The CDR3 bases are TGTGCCAGCAGTTTCGGGACCTCTTCACCCCTCCACTTT. It translates to CASSFGTSSPLHF.

V gene TRBV20-1 combines with J gene TRBJ2-2; no definite D call. The V gene's germline CDR1 is DFQATT and CDR2 SNEGSKA (reference sequence). V lost 7 bases and J lost 7, with 10 bases in between. The CDR3 totals 11 residues. CDR3 nucleotide sequence: TGCAGTGTTCCCATCGGCGGGGAGCTGTTTTTT. It yields the protein CSVPIGGELFF.

This clonotype was observed a handful of times. V is TRBV6-5 and J is TRBJ1-2; TRBD1 might be the D (5 bases). CDR3 length equals 13 residues. Germline V gene data show CDR1 as MNHEY and CDR2 as SVGAGI. V lost 1 base and J lost 12, with 15 bases in between. CDR3 nucleotide sequence: TGTGCCAGCAGTTACTTCGGGGGAGGGCGCAACACCTTC. Translating it yields CASSYFGGGRNTF.

This clonotype occurred a few times. This chain links TRBV7-9 with TRBJ2-3; the match to TRBD2 covers 13 bases. The CDR3 extends over 18 amino acids. Trimming cost V 4 bases and J 1 base; bases outside gene matches: 8. The V gene's germline CDR1 is SEHNR and CDR2 FQNEAQ (reference sequence). The DNA of the CDR3 is TGTGCCAGCAGCTCCTTACTAGCGGGGGGGCCGGGCACAGATACGCAGTATTTT. Its translation is CASSSLLAGGPGTDTQYF.

The sample holds a few counts of this clonotype. The chain links TRBV2 to TRBJ2-7; no clear D. This CDR3 has 11 residues. Germline V gene sequence: CDR1 SNHLY, CDR2 FYNNEI. V was clipped by 10 bases and J by 6 bases, with 13 bases between them. The CDR3 reads CANHGVLEQYV. The CDR3 DNA reads as TGTGCCAACCATGGGGTCCTCGAGCAGTACGTC.

This clonotype was observed a few times. The chain carries TRBV6-1 and TRBJ1-1; unclear D gene. CDR1 is MNHNS, CDR2 SASEGT, per germline. The V gene lost 4 bases and the J gene lost 4 bases, with 10 bases spanning the gap. This CDR3 region has 13 residues. This chain's CDR3 is CASSVYSGTEAFF. In nucleotides, the CDR3 is TGTGCCAGCAGTGTCTACAGCGGCACTGAAGCTTTCTTT.

The chain has TRBV27 and TRBJ1-2, with TRBD1 as a possible D gene (6 bases). The CDR3 runs 16 residues. The germline V gene encodes CDR1 MNHEY and CDR2 SMNVEV (reference sequence). Trimming took 5 bases from V and 3 from J, leaving 19 bases between them. The CDR3 sequence is CASSPTQGGGDYGYTF. The DNA of the CDR3 is TGTGCCAGCAGTCCTACCCAAGGCGGGGGCGACTATGGCTACACCTTC.

CDR3 nucleotides: TGTGCCAGCAGCTTAGGATTGGTCGGCGGGTTATCCGGCTATGGCTACACCTTC. This encodes CASSLGLVGGLSGYGYTF. The V and J genes are TRBV7-2 and TRBJ1-2; D is uncertain. CDR1 and CDR2 from the germline V gene are SGHTA and FQGNSA. Deletions cut 1 base from V and 4 bases from J, with 22 bases between. CDR3 length: 18 residues.

This clonotype turned up a few times. This chain joins TRBV11-3 and TRBJ2-3; D is possibly TRBD2 (5 bases). This CDR3 has 16 residues. Germline V gene data show CDR1 as SGHNT and CDR2 as YENEEA. V was trimmed by 5 bases and J by 1 base, leaving 16 bases between them. The CDR3 nucleotides read TGTGCCAGCAGCCCCACCCCGGGATGGGGCACAGATACGCAGTATTTT. It encodes CASSPTPGWGTDTQYF.

To note about this clonotype: At one end the junction does not follow the germline gene, possibly because of a read error. V is TRBV19 and J is TRBJ1-3; 7 nucleotides agree with TRBD1. The CDR3 is 15 amino acids. CDR1 and CDR2 (germline): LNHDA, SQIVND (reference sequence). CDR3 protein: CASSRRDSSRNTIYF. CDR3 DNA sequence: TGTGCCAGTAGCCGACGGGACAGCTCTAGAAACACCATATATTTT.

The sample holds a few counts of this clonotype. The rearrangement joins TRBV12-3 or TRBV12-4 to TRBJ2-1; 13 bases map to TRBD2. The CDR3 covers 18 residues. V lost 6 bases to trimming and J lost 7 bases; unmatched junction nucleotides: 15. The CDR3 DNA sequence: TGTGCCAGCAGCCGAGGACTAGCGGGGGATGTGGTACAGAATGAGCAGTTCTTC. Translation gives CASSRGLAGDVVQNEQFF.

The gene calls are TRBV2 and TRBJ2-3, with a weak D call TRBD2 (5 bases). The CDR3 consists of 16 residues. CDR1 is SNHLY and CDR2 is FYNNEI in the germline V gene. The V gene lost 5 bases and the J gene lost 6 bases, with 21 bases spanning the gap. The CDR3 nucleotides are TGTGCCAGCAGTCCCCCCTGGGAGTCCCCCCGGGATACGCAGTATTTT. This sequence encodes CASSPPWESPRDTQYF.

This chain uses TRBV20-1 with TRBJ2-5; the D gene is possibly TRBD1 (5 bases). The V end lost 3 bases, the J end lost 3 bases, and 8 bases lay between the germline ends. This CDR3 region has 12 residues. Germline V CDR1 and CDR2: DFQATT, SNEGSKA (reference sequence). CDR3 bases: TGCAGTGCTAGTATAGGGGAAGAGACCCAGTACTTC. Protein product: CSASIGEETQYF.

The chain has TRBV23-1 and TRBJ2-1; possibly TRBD1 for D (6 bases). Being an ORF, TRBV23-1 has a function that is uncertain. The CDR3 contains 16 residues. Trimming shortened V by 5 bases and J by 7 bases, and 21 bases separated the two germline ends. The CDR3 bases are TGCGCCAGCAGTAGCACAGGGCGTCAAGGTGGGAATGAGCAGTTCTTC. Protein: CASSSTGRQGGNEQFF.

The chain has TRBV27 and TRBJ2-5, with TRBD1 matching over 8 bases. Germline trimming cut 5 bases from V and 5 bases from J; bases unmatched to any gene: 7. There are 14 residues in the CDR3. The germline gives CDR1 MNHEY, CDR2 SMNVEV (reference sequence). The CDR3 nucleotides read TGTGCCAGCAGTGTAGGACAGGGTTGGGAGACCCAGTACTTC. It is translated as CASSVGQGWETQYF.

This clonotype came up many times. The J gene is TRBJ2-2, the V gene TRBV11-1, with 9 nucleotides matching TRBD1. The V gene's germline CDR1 is SGHAT and CDR2 FQDESV (reference sequence). The CDR3 spans 17 residues. The ends lost 0 bases at V and 4 bases at J; junction bases unmatched: 6. The CDR3 DNA sequence: TGTGCCAGCAGCTTAGCCGGGACAGGGAGTTTCACCGGGGAGCTGTTTTTT. Amino acids: CASSLAGTGSFTGELFF.

The CDR3 reads CASSYTGEDQPQHF. The CDR3 DNA reads as TGTGCCAGCAGTTATACAGGGGAAGATCAGCCCCAGCATTTT. The rearrangement joins TRBV6-6 to TRBJ1-5; TRBD1 matches 7 bases. The CDR3 runs to 14 residues. Trimming at V came to 3 bases and at J to 5 bases, leaving 4 bases not matched to a gene. CDR1 is MNHNY, CDR2 SVGAGI, per germline (reference sequence).

The chain employs TRBV6-2 or TRBV6-3 and TRBJ2-3; the D is unclear. The V end was cut by 5 bases, the J end by 5 bases, with 8 bases between. The CDR3 loop spans 12 amino acids. The germline gives CDR1 MNHEY, CDR2 SVGEGT. This CDR3 is CASSAPGDTQYF. CDR3 DNA sequence: TGTGCCAGCAGTGCTCCGGGAGATACGCAGTATTTT.

This clonotype was observed at least ten times. The V and J genes are TRBV6-6 and TRBJ2-2; TRBD1 matches at 10 bases. This CDR3 has 18 residues. The ends lost 1 base at V and 4 bases at J; junction bases unmatched: 9. Per germline, CDR1 MNHNY and CDR2 SVGAGI (reference sequence). The CDR3, as DNA: TGTGCCAGCAGTTACTTCTACCCGGGACAGGGGATCACCGGGGAGCTGTTTTTT. Protein: CASSYFYPGQGITGELFF.

The CDR3: CASSRIGGDSQETQYF. The DNA for the CDR3 is TGTGCCAGCAGCCGCATCGGCGGGGACAGTCAAGAGACCCAGTACTTC. The chain employs TRBV7-9 and TRBJ2-5, with TRBD1 as a possible D gene (7 bases). Germline CDR1 and CDR2: SEHNR and FQNEAQ (reference sequence). V lost 5 bases and J lost 2, with 18 bases in between. This CDR3 spans 16 amino acids. Drawing the rest from reference TRBV7-9 and TRBJ2-5, the complete variable domain is DTGVSQNPRHKITKRGQNVTFRCDPISEHNRLYWYRQTLGQGPEFLTYFQNEAQLEKSRLLSDRFSAERPKGSFSTLEIQRTEQGDSAMYLCASSRIGGDSQETQYFGPGTRLLVL.

The table lists this clonotype with a few counts. V is TRBV6-6 and J is TRBJ1-2, with TRBD1 identical over 8 bases. Germline V gene lookup returns CDR1 MNHNY and CDR2 SVGAGI (reference sequence). The junction had 16 bases not matched to a gene; V was cut back by 2 bases and J by 8 bases. CDR3 length: 17 amino acids. In DNA, the CDR3 is TGTGCCAGCAGTTACCCCGTTGGGACAGGACTTCACCAGGGCTACACCTTC. As protein: CASSYPVGTGLHQGYTF.

This clonotype was observed a few times. The V call is TRBV7-6, the J call TRBJ1-1, with 10 bases aligning to TRBD1. Germline CDR1 and CDR2: SGHVS and FNYEAQ. The V gene end was trimmed by 1 base and the J gene end by 7 bases; junction bases not matched to a gene: 3. This CDR3 contains 14 residues. CDR3 sequence: CASSLGTGGSEAFF. In DNA, the CDR3 is TGTGCCAGCAGCTTAGGGACAGGGGGTAGTGAAGCTTTCTTT.

The chain combines TRBV10-2 with TRBJ2-1; D is tentatively TRBD1 or TRBD2 (5 bases each). The CDR3 has 11 residues. The V end was cut by 0 bases, the J end by 13 bases, with 7 bases between. In germline, CDR1 is WSHSY, CDR2 SAAADI. The CDR3 region has the DNA TGCGCCAGCAGTGAGTCGGGGGATCAGTTCTTC. The encoded protein is CASSESGDQFF.